This T cell receptor (beta chain) emerged from a study of metastatic and nonmetastatic thyroid tumors. General observations from the study: Across blood and tumor, TCR beta diversity in malignant thyroid tumors was reportedly significantly higher than in benign nodules.

For this clone: What it binds is not known.

Patients underwent thyroid surgery, and none had received any treatment before it. From the PCR reads, TCRdb re-called clones with MiXCR. The table shows tens of thousands of clones, with about 20% occurring only once. V was clipped by 4 bases and J by 0 bases, with 12 bases between them. The CDR3 has 15 amino acids. The V gene's germline CDR1 is SGHAT and CDR2 FQNNGV. What was sequenced was blood. V usage is TRBV11-2 and J usage is TRBJ1-2; D gene ambiguous. The TCR sequence derives from a female donor with papillary thyroid cancer or a benign thyroid nodule (not recorded which). Some clones in this sample may be carry-over from other donors' samples. CDR3 DNA sequence: TGTGCCAGCAGCTCTCAACAGCTTACTAACTATGGCTACACCTTC. Translation: CASSSQQLTNYGYTF.